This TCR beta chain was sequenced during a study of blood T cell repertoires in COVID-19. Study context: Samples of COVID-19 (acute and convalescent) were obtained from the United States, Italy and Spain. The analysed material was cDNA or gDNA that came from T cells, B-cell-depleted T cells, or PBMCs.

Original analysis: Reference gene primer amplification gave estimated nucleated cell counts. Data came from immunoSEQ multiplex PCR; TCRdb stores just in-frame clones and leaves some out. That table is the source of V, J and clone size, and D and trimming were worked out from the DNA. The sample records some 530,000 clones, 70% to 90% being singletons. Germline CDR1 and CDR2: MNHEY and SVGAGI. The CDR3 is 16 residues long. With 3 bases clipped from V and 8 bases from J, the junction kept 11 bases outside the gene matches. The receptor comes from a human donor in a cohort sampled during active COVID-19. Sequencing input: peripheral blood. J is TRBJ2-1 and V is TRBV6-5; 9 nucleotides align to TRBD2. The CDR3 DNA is TGTGCCAGCAGTTATTCCGGGACTAGCACGGTCTATGAGCAGTTCTTC. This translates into CASSYSGTSTVYEQFF.